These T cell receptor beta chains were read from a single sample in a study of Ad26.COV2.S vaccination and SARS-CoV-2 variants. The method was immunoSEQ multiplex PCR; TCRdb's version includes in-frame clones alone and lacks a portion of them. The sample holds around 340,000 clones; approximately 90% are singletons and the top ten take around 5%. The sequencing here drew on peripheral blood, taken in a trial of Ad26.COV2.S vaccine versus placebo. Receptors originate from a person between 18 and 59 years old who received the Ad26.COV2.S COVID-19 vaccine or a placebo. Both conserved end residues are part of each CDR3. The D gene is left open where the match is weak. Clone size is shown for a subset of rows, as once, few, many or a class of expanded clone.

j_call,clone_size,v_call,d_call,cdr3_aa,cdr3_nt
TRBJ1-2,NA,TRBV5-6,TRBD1,CASSFNRGNGRGVYGYTF,TGTGCCAGCAGCTTTAACAGGGGGAATGGCCGCGGAGTCTATGGCTACACCTTC
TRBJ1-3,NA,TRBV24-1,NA,CATSDPWAGNTIYF,TGTGCCACCAGTGATCCTTGGGCTGGAAACACCATATATTTT
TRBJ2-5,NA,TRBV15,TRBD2,CATSRAPLTGGGETQYF,TGTGCCACCAGCAGAGCCCCCCTTACGGGGGGTGGAGAGACCCAGTACTTC
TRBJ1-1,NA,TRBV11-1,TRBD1,CASGTGENTEAFF,TGTGCCAGCGGGACAGGGGAGAACACTGAAGCTTTCTTT
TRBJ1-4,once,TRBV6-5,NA,CASSPGRSGLGKLFF,TGTGCCAGCAGTCCTGGCAGGAGTGGGTTGGGAAAACTGTTTTTT
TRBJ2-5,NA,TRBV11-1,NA,CASSTRGVQETQYF,TGTGCCAGCAGCACCAGGGGGGTTCAAGAGACCCAGTACTTC
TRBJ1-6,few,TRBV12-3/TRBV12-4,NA,CASSSQLGSPLHF,TGTGCCAGCAGTTCCCAGTTGGGCTCACCCCTCCACTTT
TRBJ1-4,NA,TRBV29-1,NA,CSVSGRTNEKLFF,TGCAGCGTATCAGGGCGAACTAATGAAAAACTGTTTTTT
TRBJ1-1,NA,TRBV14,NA,CASSQEAGEPKAFF,TGTGCCAGCAGCCAGGAGGCAGGGGAACCGAAAGCTTTCTTT
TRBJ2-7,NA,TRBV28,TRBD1,CASRSGTARYEQYF,TGTGCCAGCAGGTCCGGGACAGCGCGCTACGAGCAGTACTTC
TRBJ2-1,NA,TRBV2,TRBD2,CASSEDSGRYIDEQFF,TGTGCCAGCAGTGAGGATAGCGGGAGGTACATTGATGAGCAGTTCTTC
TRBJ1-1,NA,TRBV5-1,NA,CASSLVAGSPVQAFF,TGCGCCAGCAGCTTGGTCGCAGGGTCCCCCGTTCAAGCTTTCTTT
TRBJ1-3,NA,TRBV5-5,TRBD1,CASSRQGPSGNTIYF,TGTGCCAGCAGCCGACAGGGGCCCTCTGGAAACACCATATATTTT
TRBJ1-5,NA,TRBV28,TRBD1,CASSFGGGTGRQPQHF,TGTGCCAGCAGTTTCGGCGGGGGGACAGGGCGACAGCCCCAGCATTTT
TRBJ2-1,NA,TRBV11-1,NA,CASSLTGQFYNEQFF,TGTGCCAGCAGCTTGACGGGACAATTCTACAATGAGCAGTTCTTC
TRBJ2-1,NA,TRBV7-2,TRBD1,CASSPRQGMRNEQFF,TGTGCCAGCAGCCCAAGACAGGGGATGAGGAATGAGCAGTTCTTC
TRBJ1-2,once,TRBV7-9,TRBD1,CASSKTGANGYTF,TGTGCCAGCAGCAAGACAGGGGCGAATGGCTACACCTTC
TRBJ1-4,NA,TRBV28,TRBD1,CASSLWGEQGATNEKLFF,TGTGCCAGCAGTTTATGGGGGGAACAGGGGGCAACTAATGAAAAACTGTTTTTT
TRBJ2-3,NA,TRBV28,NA,CASLLGPDKGGDTQYF,TGTGCCAGCCTATTAGGGCCGGACAAAGGGGGAGATACGCAGTATTTT
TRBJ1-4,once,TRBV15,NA,CATRDRPNEKLFF,TGTGCCACCCGAGACAGACCTAATGAAAAACTGTTTTTT
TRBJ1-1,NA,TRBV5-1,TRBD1,CASSLLPGQVNTEAFF,TGCGCCAGCAGCTTATTACCGGGACAGGTGAACACTGAAGCTTTCTTT
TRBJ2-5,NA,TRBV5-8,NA,CASSREEQETQYF,TGTGCCAGCAGCCGGGAAGAGCAAGAGACCCAGTACTTC
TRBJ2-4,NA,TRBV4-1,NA,CASSQGTEENIQYF,TGCGCCAGCAGCCAAGGGACTGAAGAAAACATTCAGTACTTC
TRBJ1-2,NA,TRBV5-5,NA,CASSFGVVSYGYTF,TGTGCCAGCAGCTTTGGGGTCGTGAGCTATGGCTACACCTTC
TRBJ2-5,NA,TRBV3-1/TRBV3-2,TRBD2,CASSQTGTSGVGRWYF,TGTGCCAGCAGCCAAACCGGGACTAGCGGTGTTGGCCGTTGGTACTTC
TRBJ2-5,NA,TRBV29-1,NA,CSVRPRSRGVETQYF,TGCAGCGTTAGGCCTCGCAGCAGGGGGGTTGAGACCCAGTACTTC
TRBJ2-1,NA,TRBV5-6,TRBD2,CASSLASGGSDPLYNEQFF,TGTGCCAGCAGCTTGGCTAGCGGAGGATCGGATCCATTATACAATGAGCAGTTCTTC
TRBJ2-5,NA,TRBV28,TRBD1,CASQQGGGTQYF,TGTGCCAGCCAACAGGGGGGTGGGACCCAGTACTTC
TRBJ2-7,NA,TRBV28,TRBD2,CASASTGGGVSSYEQYF,TGTGCCAGCGCTTCAACCGGGGGGGGAGTCAGCTCCTACGAGCAGTACTTC
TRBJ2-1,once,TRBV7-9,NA,CASSDSNSGPILNNEQFF,TGTGCCAGCAGCGACTCAAATAGCGGCCCAATATTAAACAATGAGCAGTTCTTC
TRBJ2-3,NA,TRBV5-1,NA,CASSLEGRGPDTQYF,TGCGCCAGCAGCTTGGAGGGCAGGGGCCCAGATACGCAGTATTTT
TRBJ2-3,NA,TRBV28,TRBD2,CASSFGLAGGMTDTQYF,TGTGCCAGCAGTTTCGGACTAGCGGGAGGTATGACAGATACGCAGTATTTT
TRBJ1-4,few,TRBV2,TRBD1,CASRGQGGEKLFF,TGTGCCAGCAGGGGACAGGGAGGGGAAAAACTGTTTTTT